The entry below gives a single T cell receptor beta chain sequence along with its context. Profiling relied on immunoSEQ multiplex PCR, and the TCRdb table lists in-frame clones only, not all of them. The sample holds 2.3 million or so clones, approximately 95% seen once. The record originates from a study of shared clonotypes between healthy human individuals. The V end was cut by 4 bases, the J end by 4 bases, with 11 bases between. The CDR3 contains 13 residues. CDR1 is SGDLS and CDR2 is YYNGEE in the germline V gene. The source material was naive CD4+ T cells from PBMCs. Noted subset: CD45RA+ positively selected. This receptor was identified in a man aged 18 to 30 in good health. Some clones in this sample may be carry-over from other donors' samples. This chain uses TRBV9 with TRBJ2-5; weak D call: TRBD1 (7 bases). The DNA for the CDR3 is TGTGCCAGCAGCTTTCAGGGGGGAGAGACCCAGTACTTC. It specifies CASSFQGGETQYF.